The 5 T cell receptor beta chains in this list originate from one sample, sequenced in a study of blood T cell repertoires in COVID-19 (TCRdb year 2020). Library prep was done by the immunoSEQ multiplex PCR assay. TCRdb mirrors the immuneACCESS table, restricted to in-frame sequences. Some clones are absent from its copies; in checked studies, under half trace to an unresolved V gene, and the reason for the others is unknown. The sample table shows about 180,000 clones, and roughly 87% are seen once. Roughly 1.2% of the sample is taken by the ten largest. The material sequenced was PBMCs or T cells enriched from blood (not recorded which). The receptor source for this set is a human donor with acute COVID-19. The donor label of this sample is uncertain.

The V and J genes are TRBV5-6 and TRBJ1-2, with D perhaps matching TRBD1 (5 bases). The CDR3 extends over 13 amino acids. Looked up from germline, CDR1 is SGHDT and CDR2 is YYEEEE. Trimming left V 4 bases short and J 4 bases short, with 11 bases between. In DNA form, the CDR3 reads TGTGCCAGCAGCGGCGGGACCTCCTATGGCTACACCTTC. Protein sequence: CASSGGTSYGYTF. Using reference TRBV5-6 and TRBJ1-2 for the parts outside the CDR3, the full variable domain is DAGVTQSPTHLIKTRGQQVTLRCSPKSGHDTVSWYQQALGQGPQFIFQYYEEEERQRGNFPDRFSGHQFPNYSSELNVNALLLGDSALYLCASSGGTSYGYTFGSGTRLTVV.

The chain carries TRBV9 and TRBJ2-3; 7 bases line up with TRBD1. The V gene end was trimmed by 0 bases and the J gene end by 5 bases; junction bases not matched to a gene: 6. The CDR3 has 15 residues. Germline loops: CDR1 SGDLS, CDR2 YYNGEE. CDR3 residues: CASSVGGQALDTQYF. The CDR3 DNA sequence: TGTGCCAGCAGCGTAGGAGGACAGGCCCTAGATACGCAGTATTTT. The entire variable domain, with the rest obtained from reference TRBV9 and TRBJ2-3, is as follows: DSGVTQTPKHLITATGQRVTLRCSPRSGDLSVYWYQQSLDQGLQFLIQYYNGEERAKGNILERFSAQQFPDLHSELNLSSLELGDSALYFCASSVGGQALDTQYFGPGTRLTVL.

This clone has just one count. The chain joins TRBV7-9 to TRBJ2-1; D is ambiguous. The V gene's germline CDR1 is SEHNR and CDR2 FQNEAQ (reference sequence). CDR3 size: 12 residues. The V and J ends lost 2 bases and 7 bases respectively, with 6 bases between them. The CDR3 sequence is CASSLLSNEQFF. CDR3 DNA sequence: TGTGCCAGCAGCTTACTCTCGAATGAGCAGTTCTTC.

The genes are TRBV15 and TRBJ2-1; no reliable D call. Trimming removed 0 bases from V and 9 bases from J, with 9 bases in between. CDR1 LNHNV and CDR2 YYDKDF come from the germline V gene (reference sequence). The CDR3 consists of 13 residues. CDR3 loop: CATSRDQLAEQFF. CDR3 DNA sequence: TGTGCCACCAGCAGAGATCAGTTAGCTGAGCAGTTCTTC.

The gene calls are TRBV7-2 and TRBJ2-7, with 8 bases lining up with TRBD1. The germline V gene has CDR1 SGHTA and CDR2 FQGNSA. V shed 5 bases and J 6 bases; nucleotides not matched to a gene: 9. There are 14 residues in the CDR3. The CDR3 sequence is CASSLDRGSGEQYF. The CDR3 coding sequence is TGTGCCAGCAGCCTCGACAGGGGATCGGGCGAGCAGTACTTC. The whole variable domain, remainder taken from reference TRBV7-2 and TRBJ2-7, is GAGVSQSPSNKVTEKGKDVELRCDPISGHTALYWYRQSLGQGLEFLIYFQGNSAPDKSGLPSDRFSAERTGGSVSTLTIQRTQQEDSAVYLCASSLDRGSGEQYFGPGTRLTVT.